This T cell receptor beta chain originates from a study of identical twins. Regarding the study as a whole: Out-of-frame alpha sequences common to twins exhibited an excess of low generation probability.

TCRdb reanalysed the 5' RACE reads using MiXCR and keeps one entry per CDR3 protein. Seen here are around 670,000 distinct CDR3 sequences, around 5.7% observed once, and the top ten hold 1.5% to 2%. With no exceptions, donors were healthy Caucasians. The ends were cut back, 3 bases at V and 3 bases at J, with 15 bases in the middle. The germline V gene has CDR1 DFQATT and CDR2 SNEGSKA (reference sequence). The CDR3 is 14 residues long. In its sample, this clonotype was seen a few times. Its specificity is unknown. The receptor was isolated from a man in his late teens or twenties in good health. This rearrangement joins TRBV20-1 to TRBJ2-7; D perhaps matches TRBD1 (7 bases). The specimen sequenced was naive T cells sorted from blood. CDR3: CSARDRRGIYEQYF. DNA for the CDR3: TGCAGTGCTAGGGACAGGAGGGGAATCTACGAGCAGTACTTC.